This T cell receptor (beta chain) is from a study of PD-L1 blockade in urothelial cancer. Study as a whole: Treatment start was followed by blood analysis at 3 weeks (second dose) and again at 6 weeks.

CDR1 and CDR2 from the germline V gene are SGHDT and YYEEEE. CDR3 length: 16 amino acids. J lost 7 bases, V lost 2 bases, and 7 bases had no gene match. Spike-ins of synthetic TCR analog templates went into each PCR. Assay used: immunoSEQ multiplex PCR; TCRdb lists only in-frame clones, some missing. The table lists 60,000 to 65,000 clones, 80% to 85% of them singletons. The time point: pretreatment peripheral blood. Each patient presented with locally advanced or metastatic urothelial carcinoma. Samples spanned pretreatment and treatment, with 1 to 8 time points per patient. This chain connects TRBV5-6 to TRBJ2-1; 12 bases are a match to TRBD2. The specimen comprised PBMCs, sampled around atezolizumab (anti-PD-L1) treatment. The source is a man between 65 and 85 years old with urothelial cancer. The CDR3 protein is CASSFLTSGSRNEQFF. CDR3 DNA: TGTGCCAGCAGCTTCCTGACTAGCGGGAGTCGAAATGAGCAGTTCTTC. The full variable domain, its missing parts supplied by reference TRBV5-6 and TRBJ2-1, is DAGVTQSPTHLIKTRGQQVTLRCSPKSGHDTVSWYQQALGQGPQFIFQYYEEEERQRGNFPDRFSGHQFPNYSSELNVNALLLGDSALYLCASSFLTSGSRNEQFFGPGTRLTVL.